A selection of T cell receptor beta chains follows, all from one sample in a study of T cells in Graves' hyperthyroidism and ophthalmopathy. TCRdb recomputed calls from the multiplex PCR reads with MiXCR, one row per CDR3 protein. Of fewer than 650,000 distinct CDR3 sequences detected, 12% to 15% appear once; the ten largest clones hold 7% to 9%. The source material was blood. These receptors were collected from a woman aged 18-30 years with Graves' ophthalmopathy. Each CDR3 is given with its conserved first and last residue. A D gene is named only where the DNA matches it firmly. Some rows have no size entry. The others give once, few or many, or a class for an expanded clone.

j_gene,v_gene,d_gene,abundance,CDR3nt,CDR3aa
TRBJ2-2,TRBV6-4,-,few,TGTGCCAGCAGGCCCGGAGAGTCCGGGGAGCTGTTTTTT,CASRPGESGELFF
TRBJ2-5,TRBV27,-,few,TGTGCCAGCAGTTTGAGTTTGGGGATACTTGGGCAAGAGACCCAGTACTTC,CASSLSLGILGQETQYF
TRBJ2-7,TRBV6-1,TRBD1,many,TGTGCCAGCAGTGACCGGGACAGGGGCCCCTACGAGCAGTACTTC,CASSDRDRGPYEQYF
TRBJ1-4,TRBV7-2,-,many,TGTGCCAGCAGCCAGTTTCGCTGGGAAAATGAAAAACTGTTTTTT,CASSQFRWENEKLFF
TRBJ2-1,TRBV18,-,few,TGTGCCAGCTCACCACGAGACTACCTTTACAATGAGCAGTTCTTC,CASSPRDYLYNEQFF
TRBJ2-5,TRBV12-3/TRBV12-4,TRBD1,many,TGTGCCAGCAGTTTCCAACCCGCCGCAGGGACAGCCCAGTACTTC,CASSFQPAAGTAQYF
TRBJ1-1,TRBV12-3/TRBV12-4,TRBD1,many,TGTGCCAGCAGTCCGAGACAGGGAAACACTGAAGCTTTCTTT,CASSPRQGNTEAFF
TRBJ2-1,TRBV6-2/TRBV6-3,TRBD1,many,TGTGCCAGCAGCGTTGATGGGACAGAATACAATGAGCAGTTCTTC,CASSVDGTEYNEQFF
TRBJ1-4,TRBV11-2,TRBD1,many,TGTGCCAGCAGCTCGGGATGGGACAGTGGTGAAAAACTGTTTTTT,CASSSGWDSGEKLFF
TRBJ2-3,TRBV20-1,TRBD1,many,TGCAGTGCCATCGAGGGGGCGCGGGATACGCAGTATTTT,CSAIEGARDTQYF
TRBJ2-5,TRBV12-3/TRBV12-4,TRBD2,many,TGTGCCAGCAGTTTACAGCTAGCGGGAGGAGAGACCCAGTACTTC,CASSLQLAGGETQYF
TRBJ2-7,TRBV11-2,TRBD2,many,TGTGCCAGCAGCTCTAGCGGGAGTACCTACGAGCAGTACTTC,CASSSSGSTYEQYF
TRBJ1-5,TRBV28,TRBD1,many,TGTGCCAGCAGCCGGGACAGTTACAATCAGCCCCAGCATTTT,CASSRDSYNQPQHF
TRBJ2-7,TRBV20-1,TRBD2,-,TGCAGTGCTAGACCCGGGACTAGCGGGAGCGGGTACGAGCAGTACTTC,CSARPGTSGSGYEQYF
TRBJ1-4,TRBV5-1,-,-,TGCGCCAGCACCACAACCCGGGGGGCCGGGGAAAAACTGTTTTTT,CASTTTRGAGEKLFF
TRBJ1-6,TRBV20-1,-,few,TGCAGTGCTGCTGGGCGGTCTAGTTCACCCCTCCACTTT,CSAAGRSSSPLHF
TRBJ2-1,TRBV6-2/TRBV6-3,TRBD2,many,TGTGCCAGCAGTTACCCTGTCGCGGGAGTAGAGGATGAGCAGTTCTTC,CASSYPVAGVEDEQFF
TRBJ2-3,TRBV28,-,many,TGTGCCAGCACCCCCTCGAGAAGTTTCACGCGCACAGATACGCAGTATTTT,CASTPSRSFTRTDTQYF
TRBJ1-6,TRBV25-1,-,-,TGTGCCAGCAGTGAATTGGGGGCGAGATCACCCCTCCACTTT,CASSELGARSPLHF
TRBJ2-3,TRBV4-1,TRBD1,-,TGCGCCAGCAGCCAAGGAGTCCGACAGGGCCTCACAGATACGCAGTATTTT,CASSQGVRQGLTDTQYF
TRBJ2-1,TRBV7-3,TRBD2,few,TGTGCCAGCAGCTTAAATTGGCGGGAGGCGTACAATGAGCAGTTCTTC,CASSLNWREAYNEQFF
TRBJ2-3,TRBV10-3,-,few,TGTGCCGCCAGAGGACCCCTGAGAACAGATACGCAGTATTTT,CAARGPLRTDTQYF
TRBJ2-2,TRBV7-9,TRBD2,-,TGTGCCAGCAGCATTAGCGGGAGAACGGGCGGGGAGCTGTTTTTT,CASSISGRTGGELFF
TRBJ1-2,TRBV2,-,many,TGTGCCAGCAGTTCCTTCGAGGACTATGGCTACACCTTC,CASSSFEDYGYTF
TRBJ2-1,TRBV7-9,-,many,TGTGCCAGCCCTAAGGGGGGTTACAATGAGCAGTTCTTC,CASPKGGYNEQFF
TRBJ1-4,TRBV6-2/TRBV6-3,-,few,TGTGCCAGCAGTGGTGCAGGGACTTATGAAAAACTGTTTTTT,CASSGAGTYEKLFF
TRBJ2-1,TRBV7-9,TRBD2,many,TGTGCCAGCAGCTCGATACGGGAGGGCCCCTACAATGAGCAGTTCTTC,CASSSIREGPYNEQFF
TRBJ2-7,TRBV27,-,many,TGTGCCAGCATAAGGGCGTACGAGCAGTACTTC,CASIRAYEQYF
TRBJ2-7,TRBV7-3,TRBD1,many,TGTGCCAGCAGCTTAAATCCCGGGACAGTCTACGAGCAGTACTTC,CASSLNPGTVYEQYF
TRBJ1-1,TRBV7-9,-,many,TGTGCCAGCAGCTGGAGGGGAAGGGACACTGAAGCTTTCTTT,CASSWRGRDTEAFF
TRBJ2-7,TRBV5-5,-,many,TGTGCCAGCAGCCCATACCAAGGCGCTTCCTACGAGCAGTACTTC,CASSPYQGASYEQYF
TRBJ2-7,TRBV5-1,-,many,TGCGCCAGCAGCTTGGAGGTAGCGGACGAGCAGTACTTC,CASSLEVADEQYF
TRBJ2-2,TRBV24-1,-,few,TGTGCCACCAGTGATGAGAACACCGGGGAGCTGTTTTTT,CATSDENTGELFF
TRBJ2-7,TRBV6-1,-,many,TGTGCCCTCAGGGACACCTCTCGGGGGGTCTACGAGCAGTACTTC,CALRDTSRGVYEQYF
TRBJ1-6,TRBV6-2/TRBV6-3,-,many,TGTGCCAGCAGTTACAGGGGACCTCGCAGTTCACCCCTCCACTTT,CASSYRGPRSSPLHF
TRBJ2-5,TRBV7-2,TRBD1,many,TGTGCCAGCAGCTTAGAAACAGGGGAAGAGACCCAGTACTTC,CASSLETGEETQYF
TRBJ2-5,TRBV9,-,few,TGTGCCAGCAGCGTAGCCAGTGGACTGTCGCTGGGGACCCAGTACTTC,CASSVASGLSLGTQYF